Given below is one TCR beta chain in context. Its target is not known. These data belong to a study of cytomegalovirus exposure and HLA in healthy donors. Libraries were prepared by immunoSEQ multiplex PCR; TCRdb keeps only in-frame clonotypes and omits some of them. The sample lists 50,000 to 65,000 clones, 95% seen once, with 7% in the top ten. Study results and limitations: Per published reports, the classifier diagnosed cytomegalovirus status with high specificity and sensitivity. Many donors carried some public TCRs, although rarity characterized most TCR sequences. In vitro checks showed that a few CMV-associated chains really do target CMV antigens.

The donors were members of the validation cohort, which comprised roughly 130 subjects and was separate from the first cohort of 730 or so subjects. The CDR3 runs to 13 residues. The junction had 5 bases not matched to a gene; V was cut back by 4 bases and J by 7 bases. Germline CDR1 and CDR2: GTSNPN and SVGIG (reference sequence). V usage is TRBV30 and J usage is TRBJ2-7; TRBD2 matches at 12 bases. This TCR derives from a woman aged 18-29 years in good health and CMV-seropositive. Sequenced material: PBMCs. The CDR3 loop is CAWTSGRAWEQYF. In DNA form, the CDR3 reads TGTGCCTGGACTAGCGGGAGGGCGTGGGAGCAGTACTTC. Filled out from reference TRBV30 and TRBJ2-7, the complete variable domain reads SQTIHQWPATLVQPVGSPLSLECTVEGTSNPNLYWYRQAAGRGLQLLFYSVGIGQISSEVPQNLSASRPQDRQFILSSKKLLLSDSGFYLCAWTSGRAWEQYFGPGTRLTVT.